A single sample gave rise to the 30 T cell receptor beta chains below, sequenced in a study of lymphopenia after photon versus proton radiotherapy. This table comes from immunoSEQ multiplex PCR, and its TCRdb copy is limited to in-frame clones, with some not included. The sample records tens of thousands of clones, over 85% being singletons. The specimen was peripheral blood, collected from a patient treated with photon-based radiotherapy. The source is a woman between 50 and 59 years old with cholangiocarcinoma.

The CDR3 nucleotides are TGCGCCAGCAGCCAAGAGGACAGGGGCGAGCAGTACTTC. As protein: CASSQEDRGEQYF. The V call is TRBV4-3, the J call TRBJ2-7; TRBD1 aligns across 9 bases. Germline V CDR1 and CDR2: LGHNA, YSLEER. V lost 0 bases to trimming and J lost 6 bases; unmatched junction nucleotides: 0. This CDR3 spans 13 amino acids.

This chain connects TRBV6-5 to TRBJ1-5; D gene unclear. The length of the CDR3 is 13 residues. V was cut by 0 bases and J by 6 bases, with 6 bases left in between. The germline V gene has CDR1 MNHEY and CDR2 SVGAGI. The chain's CDR3 is CASSYSGIQPQHF. The CDR3 DNA sequence: TGTGCCAGCAGTTACTCAGGGATTCAGCCCCAGCATTTT.

This chain links TRBV19 with TRBJ2-6; 8 positions agree with TRBD1. V shed 3 bases and J 0 bases; nucleotides not matched to a gene: 7. Germline-derived CDR1 and CDR2 are LNHDA and SQIVND (reference sequence). CDR3 length equals 18 residues. The CDR3 DNA is TGTGCCAGTAGTATTGCGGGACAGGTCCTCTCTGGGGCCAACGTCCTGACTTTC. Its protein is CASSIAGQVLSGANVLTF.

The gene calls are TRBV5-5 and TRBJ1-5; a weak D match, TRBD1 (5 bases). The CDR3 extends over 17 amino acids. V lost 4 bases and J lost 3, with 20 bases in between. Per germline, CDR1 SGHKS and CDR2 YYEKEE (reference sequence). The CDR3 bases are TGTGCCAGCAGCCCCGGGACGTCCAGTAGCGTCAATCAGCCCCAGCATTTT. Translating gives CASSPGTSSSVNQPQHF. Drawing the rest from reference TRBV5-5 and TRBJ1-5, the complete variable domain is DAGVTQSPTHLIKTRGQQVTLRCSPISGHKSVSWYQQVLGQGPQFIFQYYEKEERGRGNFPDRFSARQFPNYSSELNVNALLLGDSALYLCASSPGTSSSVNQPQHFGDGTRLSIL.

The chain recombines TRBV4-1 with TRBJ2-3; maybe TRBD1 (6 bases). Trimming removed 3 bases from V and 8 bases from J, with 24 bases in between. The CDR3 contains 17 residues. CDR1 is MGHRA and CDR2 is YSYEKL in the germline V gene. The CDR3 DNA is TGCGCCAGCAGCCAGACCCACGCGCAGGGGTCTGAGGGTACGCAGTATTTT. Translation gives CASSQTHAQGSEGTQYF.

The chain recombines TRBV6-4 with TRBJ2-3, with 9 bases that match TRBD2. V lost 8 bases to trimming and J lost 3 bases; unmatched junction nucleotides: 9. Germline V lookup: CDR1 MRHNA, CDR2 SNTAGT. The CDR3 sequence is 15 residues long. Written as DNA, the CDR3 is TGTGCCAGCCGGGCGGGGGGGCCTGGTACAGATACGCAGTATTTT. Its translation is CASRAGGPGTDTQYF.

The V gene is TRBV6-5, the J gene TRBJ2-5; D not resolved. CDR1 MNHEY and CDR2 SVGAGI come from the germline V gene. This CDR3 spans 14 amino acids. Trimming took 0 bases from V and 2 from J, leaving 7 bases between them. The CDR3 loop is CASSYSQAQETQYF. The CDR3 nucleotides are TGTGCCAGCAGTTACTCGCAAGCTCAAGAGACCCAGTACTTC.

This CDR3 reads CASSGTRNPFPEAFF. The CDR3 DNA reads TGTGCCTCCTCCGGGACCCGAAATCCCTTCCCTGAAGCTTTCTTT. The V gene is TRBV30, the J gene TRBJ1-1; D perhaps matches TRBD1 (5 bases). This CDR3 is 15 amino acids long. Germline V gives CDR1 GTSNPN, CDR2 SVGIG (reference sequence). V lost 7 bases to trimming and J lost 6 bases, with 24 bases between them.

The chain combines TRBV10-3 with TRBJ1-2; weak D call: TRBD1 (6 bases). Germline V CDR1 and CDR2: ENHRY, SYGVKD. There are 13 residues in the CDR3. The V gene lost 3 bases and the J gene lost 3 bases, with 8 bases spanning the gap. The CDR3, as DNA: TGTGCCATCAGTGACCGGACAGACTATGGCTACACCTTC. Its translation is CAISDRTDYGYTF.

The chain joins TRBV21-1 to TRBJ2-4. TRBV21-1 is reported as a pseudogene. This CDR3 has 16 residues. CDR3 amino acids: CASSKVQQRAKNIQYF. The CDR3 DNA follows: TGTGCCAGCAGCAAAGTTCAGCAGAGAGCCAAAAACATTCAGTACTTC.

The sample holds one count of this clone. The rearrangement joins TRBV6-5 to TRBJ2-7; 9 nucleotides match TRBD1. Germline V gives CDR1 MNHEY, CDR2 SVGAGI. V was clipped by 5 bases and J by 3 bases; unmatched bases: 5. The CDR3 is 14 amino acids. The CDR3 region has the DNA TGTGCCAGCAGTGTCGGGACAGGGATCTACGAGCAGTACTTC. It is translated as CASSVGTGIYEQYF.

The chain links TRBV2 to TRBJ1-5, with unresolved D. Deletions cut 6 bases from V and 7 bases from J, with 10 bases between. CDR1 SNHLY and CDR2 FYNNEI come from the germline V gene. The CDR3 length is 12 residues. CDR3 sequence reads: CASSGGNQPQHF. The CDR3 DNA sequence: TGTGCCAGCAGCGGCGGGAACCAGCCCCAGCATTTT.

This chain connects TRBV9 to TRBJ1-3, with D possibly being TRBD1 (5 bases). The V and J ends lost 3 bases and 1 base respectively, with 8 bases between them. Germline assignment: CDR1 SGDLS and CDR2 YYNGEE. The CDR3 is 14 residues long. CDR3 residues: CASSGGASGNTIYF. As DNA, the CDR3 is TGTGCCAGCAGCGGAGGGGCTTCTGGAAACACCATATATTTT.

The gene calls are TRBV7-2 and TRBJ1-1; possibly TRBD1 for D (6 bases). V lost 1 base, J lost 13 bases, and 10 bases lay in between. Looked up from germline, CDR1 is SGHTA and CDR2 is FQGNSA. CDR3 length: 11 amino acids. The CDR3 loop reads CASSLGGGDFF. Here the CDR3 DNA reads TGTGCCAGCAGCTTAGGAGGGGGAGATTTCTTT.

The chain has TRBV27 and TRBJ1-6; a possible D gene is TRBD1 (6 bases). This CDR3 spans 15 amino acids. Per germline, CDR1 MNHEY and CDR2 SMNVEV (reference sequence). The V and J ends lost 6 bases and 7 bases respectively, with 16 bases between them. The CDR3 reads CASRAGVISNSPLHF. The DNA of the CDR3 is TGTGCCAGCAGGGCAGGGGTAATCAGCAATTCACCCCTCCACTTT.

This clone was found once. CDR3 sequence (DNA): TGCGCCAGCAGCCAAGATCTTGGCGGGGGCCACCGTCAAGCTTTCTTT. It yields the protein CASSQDLGGGHRQAFF. V usage is TRBV4-1 and J usage is TRBJ1-1; a possible D gene is TRBD1 (6 bases). CDR1 is MGHRA, CDR2 YSYEKL, per germline. V shed 0 bases and J shed 9 bases, with 20 bases lying between them. This CDR3 spans 16 amino acids.

This chain joins TRBV4-3 and TRBJ1-2; D is unclear. The CDR3 loop spans 15 amino acids. Germline loops: CDR1 LGHNA, CDR2 YSLEER. V was cut by 7 bases and J by 1 base, with 16 bases left in between. The CDR3 here is CASTTSLDNNYGYTF. The DNA for the CDR3 is TGCGCCAGCACCACCTCTTTAGACAATAACTATGGCTACACCTTC.

This chain joins TRBV30 and TRBJ1-5; no clear D gene. Trimming took 0 bases from V and 7 from J, leaving 16 bases between them. CDR1 is GTSNPN and CDR2 is SVGIG in the germline V gene (reference sequence). The CDR3 spans 15 residues. The CDR3, as DNA: TGTGCCTGGAGTGTGGGATTGGAGGGAATCCAGCCCCAGCATTTT. It codes for CAWSVGLEGIQPQHF.

The chain carries TRBV5-1 and TRBJ2-7, with D hard to call. This CDR3 region has 13 residues. Germline V lookup: CDR1 SGHRS, CDR2 YFSETQ. Trimming cost V 4 bases and J 3 bases, with 11 bases left between them. CDR3 coding DNA: TGCGCCAGCAGCCTACTCCTAAACTACGAGCAGTACTTC. This translates into CASSLLLNYEQYF.

The J gene is TRBJ1-2, the V gene TRBV4-3; no reliable D call. In germline, CDR1 is LGHNA, CDR2 YSLEER. The V and J ends lost 0 bases and 4 bases respectively, with 15 bases between them. This CDR3 is built from 16 residues. The CDR3 DNA reads TGCGCCAGCAGCCAAGATTTTGGAAAATCGCGCTATGGCTACACCTTC. Residues: CASSQDFGKSRYGYTF.

The chain employs TRBV6-5 and TRBJ2-5, with 9 bases fitting TRBD1. The CDR3 is 14 amino acids. Trimming cost V 6 bases and J 4 bases; bases outside gene matches: 6. Per germline, CDR1 MNHEY and CDR2 SVGAGI. This CDR3 reads CASRKQGARETQYF. For the CDR3, the DNA is TGTGCCAGCAGGAAACAGGGGGCGCGAGAGACCCAGTACTTC.

The chain recombines TRBV5-1 with TRBJ1-3; D is possibly TRBD1 (6 bases). From germline, CDR1 is SGHRS and CDR2 YFSETQ. The V gene lost 1 base and the J gene lost 10 bases, with 6 bases spanning the gap. This CDR3 contains 11 residues. The CDR3 region is CASSLQGTIYF. DNA for the CDR3: TGCGCCAGCAGCTTGCAGGGGACCATATATTTT. The complete variable domain, with remaining parts taken from reference TRBV5-1 and TRBJ1-3, reads KAGVTQTPRYLIKTRGQQVTLSCSPISGHRSVSWYQQTPGQGLQFLFEYFSETQRNKGNFPGRFSGRQFSNSRSEMNVSTLELGDSALYLCASSLQGTIYFGEGSWLTVV.

The rearrangement links TRBV19 to TRBJ1-2; D gene unclear. The CDR3 is made up of 13 amino acids. The V gene's germline CDR1 is LNHDA and CDR2 SQIVND (reference sequence). Between the trimmed V and J ends, which lost 3 bases and 2 bases, there was a span of 7 bases. Here the CDR3 reads CASSIPRNYGYTF. The CDR3, as DNA: TGTGCCAGTAGTATTCCACGGAACTATGGCTACACCTTC.

The chain joins TRBV7-2 to TRBJ2-1; a possible D gene is TRBD2 (5 bases). The CDR3 has 15 amino acids. The germline CDR1 and CDR2 sequences are SGHTA and FQGNSA. Deletions cut 1 base from V and 1 base from J, with 8 bases between. DNA for the CDR3: TGTGCCAGCAGCTTAGACGGGATATCCTACAATGAGCAGTTCTTC. It specifies CASSLDGISYNEQFF.

The rearrangement uses TRBV4-3 and TRBJ1-6; no clear D gene. Germline CDR1 reads LGHNA; CDR2 reads YSLEER. V lost 0 bases, J lost 10 bases, and 16 bases lay in between. The CDR3 is made up of 16 amino acids. The CDR3 spells CASSQDWSFSSSPLHF. CDR3 nucleotide sequence: TGCGCCAGCAGCCAAGATTGGTCTTTTTCATCCTCACCCCTCCACTTT.

The chain is built from TRBV6-5 and TRBJ2-7; D perhaps matches TRBD2 (5 bases). In germline, CDR1 is MNHEY, CDR2 SVGAGI. The V end lost 6 bases, the J end lost 6 bases, and 12 bases lay between the germline ends. CDR3 length equals 12 residues. CDR3 protein: CASRRKGSEQYF. DNA for the CDR3: TGTGCCAGCAGAAGAAAAGGGAGCGAGCAGTACTTC.

The chain recombines TRBV7-9 with TRBJ1-2; the D is unclear. Germline values: CDR1 SEHNR, CDR2 FQNEAQ (reference sequence). The CDR3 has 16 residues. V was clipped by 3 bases and J by 4 bases, with 18 bases between them. The CDR3 region has the DNA TGTGCCAGCAGCTTTTCCACACCTGTGGGCCCCTATGGCTACACCTTC. Protein sequence: CASSFSTPVGPYGYTF.

V and J are TRBV29-1 and TRBJ1-1, with a tentative D call TRBD1 (6 bases). From germline, CDR1 is SQVTM and CDR2 ANQGSEA. Trimming took 6 bases from V and 0 from J, leaving 17 bases between them. This CDR3 is 15 amino acids long. CDR3 amino acids: CSVTRDTLMNTEAFF. DNA for the CDR3: TGCAGCGTGACCCGGGACACACTGATGAACACTGAAGCTTTCTTT.

The chain is built from TRBV4-3 and TRBJ2-1; TRBD2 aligns across 10 bases. After removal of 6 bases from V and 4 bases from J, the junction contained 3 bases not matched to a gene. Germline V gene sequence: CDR1 LGHNA, CDR2 YSLEER. CDR3 length: 14 amino acids. Here the CDR3 reads CASSEAGGYNEQFF. The CDR3 nucleotides read TGCGCCAGCAGTGAAGCGGGGGGGTACAATGAGCAGTTCTTC.

V usage is TRBV7-2 and J usage is TRBJ1-1; D unclear. V lost 0 bases to trimming and J lost 10 bases, with 9 bases between them. The germline V gene has CDR1 SGHTA and CDR2 FQGNSA. This CDR3 region has 12 residues. CDR3 sequence: CASSLAVYPAFF. In DNA form, the CDR3 reads TGTGCCAGCAGCTTAGCGGTGTACCCAGCTTTCTTT.